The 14 T cell receptor beta chains below were found in one sample sequenced in a study of technical replicates of blood from several donors. The table came from immunoSEQ multiplex PCR; TCRdb's copy has only in-frame clones and leaves some out. The table records more than 60,000 clones, about 92% of them present only once. The sequencing input was T cells isolated from PBMCs. Receptor source: a human donor in good health.

The chain couples TRBV6-5 to TRBJ2-4, with a tentative D call TRBD1 (5 bases). The CDR3 length is 11 residues. The germline gives CDR1 MNHEY, CDR2 SVGAGI. Trimming stripped 4 bases from V and 10 bases from J, with 8 bases between. Written as DNA, the CDR3 is TGTGCCAGCAGTTCCACAGGAATTCAGTACTTC. Encoded protein: CASSSTGIQYF.

Only one count was recorded for this clone. CDR3 residues: CASSPGQGIVGYTF. The DNA of the CDR3 is TGTGCCAGCAGTCCGGGACAGGGGATAGTTGGCTACACCTTC. The gene calls are TRBV7-3 and TRBJ1-2, with 10 positions matching TRBD1. CDR1 is SGHTA, CDR2 FQGTGA, per germline. The length of the CDR3 is 14 residues. With V trimmed by 6 bases and J by 7 bases, 8 bases remained unmatched.

This clone was counted once. The V and J genes are TRBV7-9 and TRBJ2-3; 9 positions match TRBD2. The CDR3 length is 18 residues. Germline V lookup: CDR1 SEHNR, CDR2 FQNEAQ (reference sequence). Trimming at V came to 3 bases and at J to 4 bases, leaving 14 bases not matched to a gene. CDR3 DNA: TGTGCCAGCAGCTTCCCTTATAGCGGGAGAGGGCGAGCAGATACGCAGTATTTT. Translation gives CASSFPYSGRGRADTQYF. The full variable domain, completed using reference TRBV7-9 and TRBJ2-3, is DTGVSQNPRHKITKRGQNVTFRCDPISEHNRLYWYRQTLGQGPEFLTYFQNEAQLEKSRLLSDRFSAERPKGSFSTLEIQRTEQGDSAMYLCASSFPYSGRGRADTQYFGPGTRLTVL.

The chain couples TRBV19 to TRBJ1-2; D is perhaps TRBD1 (6 bases). The CDR3 has 14 residues. Germline CDR1 and CDR2: LNHDA and SQIVND (reference sequence). Trimming pared 5 bases from V and 4 bases from J, leaving 14 bases between. The CDR3 nucleotides are TGTGCCAGTAGTGTCAGACAGGACGGCTATGGCTACACCTTC. This sequence encodes CASSVRQDGYGYTF. Full variable domain (missing parts from reference TRBV19 and TRBJ1-2): DGGITQSPKYLFRKEGQNVTLSCEQNLNHDAMYWYRQDPGQGLRLIYYSQIVNDFQKGDIAEGYSVSREKKESFPLTVTSAQKNPTAFYLCASSVRQDGYGYTFGSGTRLTVV.

In this sample, this clone turned up once. The V and J genes are TRBV7-6 and TRBJ2-2; 8 nucleotides agree with TRBD2. Germline assignment: CDR1 SGHVS and CDR2 FNYEAQ. The V and J ends lost 5 bases and 2 bases, in that order; junction bases with no gene match: 10. The CDR3 covers 17 residues. Here the CDR3 reads CASSPRGGTGNTGELFF. The CDR3 nucleotides read TGTGCCAGCAGCCCCCGGGGGGGGACCGGCAACACCGGGGAGCTGTTTTTT.

J is TRBJ2-3 and V is TRBV28; D is uncertain. The CDR3 contains 13 residues. The V gene's germline CDR1 is MDHEN and CDR2 SYDVKM. Between the trimmed V and J ends, which lost 2 bases and 11 bases, there was a span of 14 bases. The CDR3 region has the DNA TGTGCCAGCAGTTTAGTTCCGGCCCGAGGGCAGTATTTT. Its protein product is CASSLVPARGQYF. The variable domain in full, completed from reference TRBV28 and TRBJ2-3, reads DVKVTQSSRYLVKRTGEKVFLECVQDMDHENMFWYRQDPGLGLRLIYFSYDVKMKEKGDIPEGYSVSREKKERFSLILESASTNQTSMYLCASSLVPARGQYFGPGTRLTVL.

V usage is TRBV11-2 and J usage is TRBJ2-1; 15 nucleotides align to TRBD2. The CDR3 is 17 amino acids. V shed 4 bases and J 7 bases; nucleotides not matched to a gene: 8. Per the germline V gene, CDR1 is SGHAT and CDR2 is FQNNGV. For the CDR3, the DNA is TGTGCCAGCAGCTCATGGGGACTAGCGGGAGGAAAGAATGAGCAGTTCTTC. It specifies CASSSWGLAGGKNEQFF.

This clone was seen a handful of times. The rearrangement joins TRBV6-5 to TRBJ2-2; D might be TRBD1 (5 bases). Trimming took 7 bases from V and 0 from J, leaving 9 bases between them. CDR1 MNHEY and CDR2 SVGAGI come from the germline V gene. The CDR3 has 14 residues. This CDR3 reads CASMTVANTGELFF. The CDR3, as DNA: TGTGCCAGCATGACAGTCGCGAACACCGGGGAGCTGTTTTTT.

The CDR3 reads CASSTGTGISYEQYF. The CDR3 nucleotides are TGTGCCAGTAGTACGGGGACAGGAATCTCCTACGAGCAGTACTTC. The chain links TRBV19 to TRBJ2-7; 8 bases match TRBD1. The V and J ends lost 4 bases and 0 bases, in that order; junction bases with no gene match: 5. The CDR3 runs to 15 residues. Germline loops: CDR1 LNHDA, CDR2 SQIVND (reference sequence). Together with reference TRBV19 and TRBJ2-7, the CDR3 gives the full variable domain: DGGITQSPKYLFRKEGQNVTLSCEQNLNHDAMYWYRQDPGQGLRLIYYSQIVNDFQKGDIAEGYSVSREKKESFPLTVTSAQKNPTAFYLCASSTGTGISYEQYFGPGTRLTVT.

This sequence joins TRBV6-1 and TRBJ1-4, with 9 bases fitting TRBD1. The CDR3 contains 13 residues. CDR1 and CDR2 (germline): MNHNS, SASEGT. V lost 10 bases, J lost 5 bases, and 5 bases stayed unmatched. CDR3 sequence: CAITGGANEKLFF. In DNA, the CDR3 is TGTGCCATTACAGGGGGCGCGAATGAAAAACTGTTTTTT.

The chain couples TRBV25-1 to TRBJ2-5; D is perhaps TRBD1 (5 bases). V was pared by 1 base and J by 5 bases, with 14 bases between. This CDR3 has 15 amino acids. Germline CDR1 is MGHDK and CDR2 is SYGVNS. CDR3 region: CASSEWAGYRETQYF. CDR3 nucleotide sequence: TGTGCCAGCAGTGAATGGGCAGGGTATAGGGAGACCCAGTACTTC.

The chain joins TRBV5-5 to TRBJ1-1; no clear D gene. V was clipped by 2 bases and J by 0 bases, with 8 bases between them. This CDR3 is 14 amino acids long. CDR1 is SGHKS and CDR2 is YYEKEE in the germline V gene (reference sequence). CDR3 nucleotides: TGTGCCAGCAGCTTCTCCTTAATGAACACTGAAGCTTTCTTT. Encoded protein: CASSFSLMNTEAFF.

This clone has just a few counts. The V and J genes are TRBV21-1 and TRBJ1-1; TRBD1, the table's D call, was not compared with the DNA. TRBV21-1 is flagged as a pseudogene. The CDR3 loop spans 13 amino acids. The CDR3 bases are TGTGCCATTGGGACAGCATTGAACACTGAAGCTTTCTTT. It specifies CAIGTALNTEAFF.

V usage is TRBV19 and J usage is TRBJ1-1; 9 bases fit TRBD1. This CDR3 comprises 17 residues. V lost 2 bases and J lost 5; bases outside the gene matches: 12. CDR1 LNHDA and CDR2 SQIVND come from the germline V gene (reference sequence). The CDR3 coding sequence is TGTGCCAGTAGTATAATTCCATCCGGACAGGGGTGGACTGAAGCTTTCTTT. This sequence encodes CASSIIPSGQGWTEAFF.